The next 10 T cell receptor beta chains were all read from a single sample in a study of radiotherapy plus CTLA-4 blockade in lung cancer (dated by TCRdb to 2017 to 2018). Library creation used the immunoSEQ multiplex PCR assay. TCRdb stores this immuneACCESS table with in-frame sequences only. Part of the clones is absent; in the studies checked, under half of the shortfall reflects unresolved V genes, and no reason is known for the rest. The sample table holds 35,000 to 40,000 clones, of which approximately 85% were seen once. About 5.6% of the sample goes to the ten largest clones. The sequencing used peripheral blood, collected from a patient treated with radiotherapy plus ipilimumab. The receptors shown here come from a human donor with non-small cell lung cancer who had stable disease on radiotherapy plus ipilimumab.

The J gene is TRBJ2-1, the V gene TRBV5-3, with TRBD1 matching 7 bases. TRBV5-3 is annotated as an ORF whose role is uncertain. The CDR3 totals 15 residues. V gave up 3 bases and J gave up 4 bases; unmatched junction bases: 7. Here the CDR3 DNA reads TGTGCCAGAAGCTGGAACAGGGGAATTTACAATGAGCAGTTCTTC. This translates into CARSWNRGIYNEQFF.

The chain is built from TRBV29-1 and TRBJ2-7; 7 positions agree with TRBD2. The V and J ends lost 7 bases and 3 bases, in that order; junction bases with no gene match: 9. The CDR3 covers 13 residues. Germline assignment: CDR1 SQVTM and CDR2 ANQGSEA. The CDR3 DNA reads as TGCAGCGCACAACTAGCGTCAGTCTACGAGCAGTACTTC. Translated, it gives CSAQLASVYEQYF.

The chain uses TRBV4-1 and TRBJ2-1; TRBD2 matches 7 bases. The V gene's germline CDR1 is MGHRA and CDR2 YSYEKL. The CDR3 extends over 13 amino acids. With V trimmed by 2 bases and J by 7 bases, 2 bases remained unmatched. DNA for the CDR3: TGCGCCAGCAGCCAAATACTAGCGAATGAGCAGTTCTTC. Encoded protein: CASSQILANEQFF.

This clone appeared a single time. The rearrangement joins TRBV28 to TRBJ2-4, with 9 bases fitting TRBD1. The CDR3 runs to 17 residues. Germline V CDR1 and CDR2: MDHEN, SYDVKM. The J segment lost 2 bases and the V segment lost 2 bases, leaving 7 bases of the junction unmatched. DNA for the CDR3: TGTGCCAGCAGTTTAGGGACAGGGATCTTTTCCAAAAACATTCAGTACTTC. Translating gives CASSLGTGIFSKNIQYF.

The chain couples TRBV2 to TRBJ2-3, with D possibly matching TRBD2 (6 bases). Germline CDR1 reads SNHLY; CDR2 reads FYNNEI. V was pared by 3 bases and J by 3 bases, with 7 bases between. CDR3 size: 13 residues. The CDR3 DNA reads as TGTGCCAGCAGTGATGGACTAACAGATACGCAGTATTTT. It translates to CASSDGLTDTQYF. The full variable domain, in which reference TRBV2 and TRBJ2-3 provide the parts outside the CDR3, is EPEVTQTPSHQVTQMGQEVILRCVPISNHLYFYWYRQILGQKVEFLVSFYNNEISEKSEIFDDQFSVERPDGSNFTLKIRSTKLEDSAMYFCASSDGLTDTQYFGPGTRLTVL.

V gene TRBV4-1 combines with J gene TRBJ2-3; 7 positions agree with TRBD2. The germline CDR1 and CDR2 sequences are MGHRA and YSYEKL. The junction had 7 bases not matched to a gene; V was cut back by 1 base and J by 3 bases. The CDR3 totals 16 residues. The CDR3 reads CASSQGMYGRTDTQYF. In nucleotides, the CDR3 is TGCGCCAGCAGCCAAGGAATGTACGGGAGGACAGATACGCAGTATTTT.

The rearrangement joins TRBV6-5 to TRBJ1-2; unclear D gene. V was clipped by 0 bases and J by 4 bases, with 6 bases between them. The CDR3 has 13 residues. CDR1 MNHEY and CDR2 SVGAGI come from the germline V gene. CDR3 in amino acids: CASSYSGPYGYTF. CDR3 coding DNA: TGTGCCAGCAGTTACTCGGGCCCCTATGGCTACACCTTC.

J is TRBJ1-2 and V is TRBV25-1; D not certain. Trimming shortened V by 0 bases and J by 4 bases, and 9 bases separated the two germline ends. Looked up from germline, CDR1 is MGHDK and CDR2 is SYGVNS. This CDR3 has 14 amino acids. This CDR3 is CASSEYASSYGYTF. For the CDR3, the DNA is TGTGCCAGCAGTGAATATGCGTCTTCCTATGGCTACACCTTC.

This rearrangement joins TRBV28 to TRBJ2-5; D gene unclear. CDR3 length equals 12 residues. Trimming removed 4 bases at V and 5 bases at J, with 8 bases between. Per the germline V gene, CDR1 is MDHEN and CDR2 is SYDVKM. This chain's CDR3 is CASSSVWETQYF. Here the CDR3 DNA reads TGTGCCAGCAGTTCGGTTTGGGAGACCCAGTACTTC.

The chain links TRBV13 to TRBJ2-7, with 7 positions matching TRBD1. The germline V gene encodes CDR1 PRHDT and CDR2 FYEKMQ (reference sequence). The CDR3 contains 18 residues. J lost 3 bases, V lost 2 bases, and 16 bases had no gene match. CDR3 region: CASSLIASTGPPVYEQYF. CDR3 coding DNA: TGTGCCAGCAGCTTAATAGCGTCGACAGGGCCTCCTGTCTACGAGCAGTACTTC.